The 6 T cell receptor beta chains below were found in one sample sequenced in a study of regulatory T cells in long-lasting Graves disease. Arm-PCR of CDR3 regions and iRepertoire HTBI primers were used to build TCR beta libraries. One entry per CDR3 protein results from TCRdb running MiXCR on the multiplex PCR reads. Of a few hundred thousand distinct CDR3 sequences detected, around 20% appear once; the ten largest clones hold roughly 30%. Sample time point: persistent/refractory GD, antithyroid drugs over 5 years with positive TRAb. There was RNA extracted from PBMCs, and the TCR library was made from it. Sequenced here: peripheral blood mononuclear cells (PBMCs), sampled when the disease was refractory, from a patient treated with antithyroid drugs. The receptor set was obtained from a female donor with Graves disease.

For the CDR3, the DNA is TGCAGCGTTGAATTCGGGACAGGTAACTACGAGCAGTACTTC. Translating gives CSVEFGTGNYEQYF. The rearrangement uses TRBV29-1 and TRBJ2-7, with TRBD1 matching 8 bases. CDR1 and CDR2 from the germline V gene are SQVTM and ANQGSEA. The CDR3 is made up of 14 amino acids. V lost 2 bases and J lost 3; bases outside the gene matches: 6.

This clonotype has more than one count but fewer than ten. The V call is TRBV2, the J call TRBJ2-2; 12 nucleotides match TRBD2. The CDR3 consists of 15 residues. With 5 bases clipped from V and 7 bases from J, the junction kept 5 bases outside the gene matches. Germline CDR1 and CDR2: SNHLY and FYNNEI. The CDR3 here is CASSRLAGEVGELFF. The CDR3 coding sequence is TGTGCCAGCAGTAGACTAGCGGGAGAGGTCGGGGAGCTGTTTTTT.

The chain employs TRBV3-1 and TRBJ1-3; D uncertain. V dropped 5 bases and J dropped 7 bases, with 18 bases sitting between them. Germline CDR1 LGHDT, CDR2 YNNKEL (reference sequence). This CDR3 has 15 residues. The CDR3 DNA sequence: TGTGCCAGCAGCACCCGGACTTTCGAAGGGAACACCATATATTTT. The encoded protein is CASSTRTFEGNTIYF. Full variable domain (rest looked up from reference TRBV3-1 and TRBJ1-3): DTAVSQTPKYLVTQMGNDKSIKCEQNLGHDTMYWYKQDSKKFLKIMFSYNNKELIINETVPNRFSPKSPDKAHLNLHINSLELGDSAVYFCASSTRTFEGNTIYFGEGSWLTVV.

Details on this clonotype: The junction and the germline gene differ at one end; a read error may be behind it. CDR3 in DNA: TGTGCCAGCAGTACAACAAACACCGGGGAGCTGCTTTTT. Translated: CASSTTNTGELLF. The chain is built from TRBV7-2 and TRBJ2-2; possible D gene TRBD2, 5 bases. The length of the CDR3 is 13 residues. The germline CDR1 and CDR2 sequences are SGHTA and FQGNSA. Filled out from reference TRBV7-2 and TRBJ2-2, the complete variable domain reads GAGVSQSPSNKVTEKGKDVELRCDPISGHTALYWYRQSLGQGLEFLIYFQGNSAPDKSGLPSDRFSAERTGGSVSTLTIQRTQQEDSAVYLCASSTTNTGELLFGEGSRLTVL.

The V call is TRBV19, the J call TRBJ1-5, with D uncertain. The CDR3 has 15 amino acids. V shed 7 bases and J shed 1 base, with 14 bases lying between them. Germline V lookup: CDR1 LNHDA, CDR2 SQIVND (reference sequence). The CDR3 nucleotides read TGTGCCAGTACGGAAATTACAAGCAGCAATCAGCCCCAGCATTTT. Residues: CASTEITSSNQPQHF.

The chain carries TRBV19 and TRBJ2-2; a possible D gene is TRBD1 (6 bases). Trimming removed 5 bases at V and 5 bases at J, with 15 bases between. The CDR3 runs 15 residues. CDR1 is LNHDA, CDR2 SQIVND, per germline (reference sequence). The CDR3 loop is CASSPPNRATGELFF. DNA of the CDR3: TGTGCCAGTAGTCCCCCTAACAGGGCTACCGGGGAGCTGTTTTTT.